This TCR beta chain was captured by sequencing in a study of OX40 agonist ivuxolimab in advanced cancers. Background for the entire study: Ivuxolimab, which targeted the costimulatory receptor OX40 (CD134), was an agonistic, fully human IgG2 monoclonal antibody. Intravenous ivuxolimab was administered to patients every 2 weeks at six dose levels: 0.01, 0.1, 0.3, 1.5, 3 and 10 mg/kg. Of the approximately 54 patients in dose escalation, some 20 had hepatocellular carcinoma, some 15 had melanoma, 9 had renal cell carcinoma and 9 had head and neck cancer. In the dose-escalation cohort, approximately 83% of patients were male, and the mean age was approximately 60 years with a range of roughly 20 to 85. Prior anti-PD-1, anti-PD-L1 or anti-CTLA-4 therapy was permitted, and 40% of dose-escalation patients had received checkpoint inhibitors. Partial responses were achieved by three dose-escalation patients, of whom one had hepatocellular carcinoma and two had cutaneous melanoma. Peripheral TCRbeta sequencing was intended to test whether TCR sequence diversity was altered and clonal T-cell expansion was caused by ivuxolimab. The paper describes the monotherapy dose-escalation part (N ≈ 52 patients) of the phase I trial of ivuxolimab. Here is what the overall study found, with its caveats: In partial responders in the 0.1-3.0 mg/kg groups, normalized peripheral clonal expansion was found to be among the lowest, especially among CD8+ T cells. At doses of 0.1 to 3.0 mg/kg, clonal expansion of both CD4+ and CD8+ blood T cells was observed from baseline to week 6. Antigen specificity was not determined for the clonally expanded peripheral T cells. Low levels of normalized T-cell clonal expansion were also seen in some patients who did not respond. After ivuxolimab, CD8+ T cells had more expanded clones than CD4+ T cells on average.

To sequence the TCRbeta CDR3 region, genomic DNA was isolated from the sorted cells. The immunoSEQ Assay was used to sequence the TCRbeta CDR3 regions. Entries here come from immuneACCESS through TCRdb and include only in-frame sequences with V and J called. Some clones fail to appear in such tables; in the studies checked, an unresolved V gene covers under half of the shortfall, and the cause of the remainder is unknown. The sample records about 30,000 clones, around four fifths of which are singletons. The ten largest clones take up under 25% of the sample. The junction carries 10 bases between V and J, which are trimmed by 2 bases and 2 bases respectively. CDR1 and CDR2 are drawn from the germline V gene: MNHEY, SVGAGI. Taken from cysteine to phenylalanine, the CDR3 has 14 residues. The kept DNA is CDR3 alone, 42 bases in frame from the first base. The trial excluded patients who had a history of autoimmune disease or who were on systemic immunosuppression. Peripheral blood for TCR sequencing was drawn from every dose cohort at baseline, at cycle 4 day 1 and at cycle 7 day 1. The samples were drawn from a first-in-human, open-label, multicenter phase I dose-escalation trial of ivuxolimab. Adults with locally advanced or metastatic melanoma, renal cell, hepatocellular, or head and neck squamous cell carcinoma were enrolled in the trial. Before TCR sequencing, CD4+ T cells and CD8+ T cells from peripheral blood were sorted into separate populations.

This clone came up many times. Its specific antigen is unknown. No much larger clone exists at a distance of one base, and base qualities are not known. The chain joins TRBV6-5 to TRBJ2-7, with the D gene uncertain. Sequencing used CD4+ or CD8+ T cells sorted from blood, obtained in a trial of the OX40 agonist ivuxolimab. This clonotype was sampled from an adult with an advanced solid tumor such as melanoma, head and neck, liver or kidney cancer. CDR3 sequence: CASSYVQSAYEQYF. The DNA is as follows: TGTGCCAGCAGTTACGTACAGTCAGCCTACGAGCAGTACTTC.